This is a list of T cell receptor beta chains from one sample in a study of tumor and adjacent non-tumor tissue in lung cancer. TCRdb passed the multiplex PCR reads through MiXCR, listing each CDR3 protein once. In the table there are over 85,000 distinct CDR3 sequences, roughly 84% of which are singletons. The sequenced sample consisted of lung tumor tissue. The origin of the receptors is a man in his sixties or seventies with non-small cell lung cancer. Both conserved end residues are part of each CDR3. The D gene is left open where the match is weak. Only some rows state a clone size, as once, few, many or a class for expanded clones.

clone_size	d_call	v_call	j_call	cdr3_nt	cdr3_aa
NA	NA	TRBV10-1	TRBJ1-2	TGCACCAGCAGTGAATCGACGTGCCAACCCTATGGCTACACCTTC	CTSSESTCQPYGYTF
NA	TRBD1	TRBV6-5	TRBJ1-1	TGTGCCAGCAGGACCGGGACAGGGCTGCTCACTGAAGTTTTCTTT	CASRTGTGLLTEVFF
many	TRBD2	TRBV24-1	TRBJ2-1	TGTGCCACCGGGGGGGTCTACAATGAGCAGTTCTTC	CATGGVYNEQFF
NA	NA	TRBV7-2	TRBJ1-5	TGTGCCAGCAGCATAAGTCCGGCTGGCAATCAGCCCCAGCATTTT	CASSISPAGNQPQHF
NA	TRBD1	TRBV4-1	TRBJ1-1	TGCGGCAGCAGCCAAGGACAGGGCTGGAGCACTGAAGCTTTCTTT	CGSSQGQGWSTEAFF
NA	NA	TRBV4-1	TRBJ1-2	TGCACCAGCAGCCAAGCGAGGGGAATCTATGGCTACACCTTC	CTSSQARGIYGYTF
NA	NA	TRBV12-3/TRBV12-4	TRBJ1-2	TGTGCCAGCAGTGCTTTTTCTATCGCTAATTATGGCTACACCTTC	CASSAFSIANYGYTF
NA	NA	TRBV6-2/TRBV6-3	TRBJ1-2	TGTGCCAGCAGTTATTCGGGTGGCGTGAATGACTACACCTTC	CASSYSGGVNDYTF
many	TRBD2	TRBV30	TRBJ2-7	TGTGCCTGGAGGTCTAATTTTTTCCTACTAGCGGGGATCTACGAGCAGTACTTC	CAWRSNFFLLAGIYEQYF
NA	NA	TRBV11-1	TRBJ2-5	TGTGCCAGCAGCCTGGGTAGGGCTGATCAAGAGACCCAGTACTTT	CASSLGRADQETQYF
NA	NA	TRBV29-1	TRBJ2-7	TGTAGCGTTACCGGGACGCTCTCCTACGAGCAGTACTTC	CSVTGTLSYEQYF
once	NA	TRBV5-5	TRBJ2-7	TGTGCCAATAGCTCACTTACTATGGGGCCCTGGGACTTC	CANSSLTMGPWDF
NA	NA	TRBV6-1	TRBJ2-2	TGTGCCGGCAGAATTACCGGGGAGCTGTTTTTT	CAGRITGELFF
few	TRBD2	TRBV5-1	TRBJ2-5	TGCGCCAGCGGCCTGACTAGCGGGGGTCTACAAGAGACCCAGTACTTC	CASGLTSGGLQETQYF
NA	NA	TRBV4-1	TRBJ2-7	TGCGCCAGCAGCCGGACACTTGCGGTAGAGGGGGACGAGCCGTACTTC	CASSRTLAVEGDEPYF
once	NA	TRBV12-3/TRBV12-4	TRBJ1-5	TGTGTCAGTAGCGACAGTATTCAGTCCCAGCATTTT	CVSSDSIQSQHF
NA	NA	TRBV6-6	TRBJ2-5	TGTGCCAGCAGCCATAGGGTCACCCAGTACTTC	CASSHRVTQYF
NA	NA	TRBV15	TRBJ1-1	TGTGCCACCAGCATGGGTCTAGTCAGGGAGCTGGTCATGAACACTGACGCTTTCTTT	CATSMGLVRELVMNTDAFF
NA	NA	TRBV24-1	TRBJ2-1	TGTGCCACCAGTGGTAGGGAGCGGGTCAATGAGCAGTCCTTC	CATSGRERVNEQSF
NA	NA	TRBV7-8	TRBJ1-5	TGTGCCAGCAGTATTGGGAGGGGTCAGCCCCAGCATTTT	CASSIGRGQPQHF
once	NA	TRBV29-1	TRBJ1-2	TGCAGCGTTGTCGCAAGTCGGAGTTACACCTTC	CSVVASRSYTF
NA	NA	TRBV4-2	TRBJ2-5	TGTGCCAGCAGCCGCCTAACAGGGGGGGGGGGGTTGGAAGAGACCCAGTACTTC	CASSRLTGGGGLEETQYF
once	NA	TRBV11-2	TRBJ1-4	TGTGCCAACAGTAGAAGTGGGACAAGTAATGAAGAACTGTTTTTT	CANSRSGTSNEELFF
NA	NA	TRBV6-2/TRBV6-3	TRBJ2-7	TGTGCCAGCGGAGCCGCCCTGACAATTTACGAGCAGTACTTC	CASGAALTIYEQYF